The 7 T cell receptor beta chains below were found in one sample sequenced in a study of blood T cell repertoires in COVID-19 (dated by TCRdb to 2019 to 2021). Library construction relied on the immunoSEQ multiplex PCR assay. This is the immuneACCESS table as TCRdb keeps it, with only in-frame sequences that have V and J called. A part of the clones is gone; compared with another copy, unresolved V genes explain less than half, and the rest is unexplained. Counted in this sample were tens of thousands of clones; 87% of them appeared once. Around 3.6% of the sample comes from the top ten. Sequencing was done on a sample of peripheral blood. The receptors stem from a woman in her forties or fifties with COVID-19, enrolled during active disease.

This clone was detected only a few times. The chain links TRBV28 to TRBJ1-4; tentative D call: TRBD1 (5 bases). CDR3 length: 14 residues. Deletions cut 4 bases from V and 6 bases from J, with 12 bases between. The germline V gene encodes CDR1 MDHEN and CDR2 SYDVKM. CDR3 amino acids: CASSSPGRDEKLFF. CDR3 DNA: TGTGCCAGCAGTTCCCCGGGCAGGGATGAAAAACTGTTTTTT.

CDR3 loop: CAISEATSGKETQYF. CDR3 sequence (DNA): TGTGCCATCAGTGAGGCTACTAGCGGGAAAGAGACCCAGTACTTC. This sequence joins TRBV10-3 and TRBJ2-5, with 10 nucleotides matching TRBD2. The CDR3 contains 15 residues. CDR1 and CDR2 from the germline V gene are ENHRY and SYGVKD. J lost 3 bases, V lost 2 bases, and 3 bases had no gene match.

V gene TRBV10-3 combines with J gene TRBJ2-7, with D possibly being TRBD2 (6 bases). This CDR3 is 14 amino acids long. V shed 6 bases and J shed 0 bases, with 12 bases lying between them. Looked up from germline, CDR1 is ENHRY and CDR2 is SYGVKD. CDR3 DNA: TGTGCCATCAGACGGGGGACCAGCTCCTACGAGCAGTACTTC. Translation gives CAIRRGTSSYEQYF.

This chain links TRBV9 with TRBJ2-6, with 7 bases identical to TRBD1. Looked up from germline, CDR1 is SGDLS and CDR2 is YYNGEE. The CDR3 extends over 17 amino acids. Trimming cost V 3 bases and J 0 bases; bases outside gene matches: 6. CDR3 sequence (DNA): TGTGCCAGCAGCGAAACAGGGGCCGCCTCTGGGGCCAACGTCCTGACTTTC. This translates into CASSETGAASGANVLTF.

The chain carries TRBV5-4 and TRBJ2-6, with D tentatively TRBD1 (5 bases). Trimming pared 3 bases from V and 6 bases from J, leaving 16 bases between. Germline CDR1 reads SGHNT; CDR2 reads YYREEE (reference sequence). The CDR3 contains 16 residues. This chain's CDR3 is CASSSQGVLEANVLTF. CDR3 in DNA: TGTGCCAGCAGCTCTCAAGGGGTGCTGGAGGCCAACGTCCTGACTTTC.

The rearrangement uses TRBV12-1 and TRBJ2-2; no check of the table's D call, TRBD2, against the DNA was made. TRBV12-1 corresponds to a pseudogene. This CDR3 has 12 amino acids. As DNA, the CDR3 is TGTGCCAGCACCCTAATAACCGGGGAGCTGTTTTTT. It specifies CASTLITGELFF.

This sequence joins TRBV2 and TRBJ2-3; 7 positions agree with TRBD2. CDR3 length: 15 residues. The V and J ends lost 7 bases and 0 bases, in that order; junction bases with no gene match: 7. Germline CDR1 reads SNHLY; CDR2 reads FYNNEI. DNA for the CDR3: TGTGCCAGCACCCCTAGCGGAACTAGCACAGATACGCAGTATTTT. This codes for CASTPSGTSTDTQYF.